This T cell receptor beta chain was retrieved from a study of response to subunit inactivated influenza vaccine. General study results and limits: New T cells are recruited in small numbers by each seasonal influenza vaccination, according to the authors' suggestion.

Of note for this clonotype: The antigen remains unidentified.

V lost 0 bases to trimming and J lost 4 bases; unmatched junction nucleotides: 6. This CDR3 spans 15 amino acids. Looked up from germline, CDR1 is SGHRS and CDR2 is YFSETQ. A single record per CDR3 protein comes from TCRdb applying MiXCR to the RT-PCR reads. The sample carries fewer than 700,000 distinct CDR3 sequences, 13% recorded once. The source material was PBMCs from blood, sampled more than 35 days after vaccination. The receptor comes from a man between 45 and 60 years old who received an inactivated influenza vaccine. The chain uses TRBV5-1 and TRBJ2-5; the match to TRBD1 covers 7 bases. This CDR3 is CASSLATGQTETQYF. As DNA, the CDR3 is TGCGCCAGCAGCTTGGCCACGGGACAGACAGAGACCCAGTACTTC.